This T cell receptor (beta chain) came from a study of blood T cell repertoires in COVID-19. Across the whole study: Samples came from the United States, Italy and Spain, spanning acute and convalescent COVID-19. From T cells, B-cell-depleted T cells, or PBMCs came the material, which was cDNA or gDNA.

V was clipped by 4 bases and J by 5 bases, with 11 bases between them. CDR1 and CDR2 from the germline V gene are GTSNPN and SVGIG (reference sequence). The CDR3 extends over 12 amino acids. In the authors' workflow: Amplification from reference gene primers served as the basis for estimated nucleated cell counts. Repertoires were generated with immunoSEQ multiplex PCR, while TCRdb's copy carries only in-frame clones and drops some. Clone size and V and J calls were adopted from that table, with D and trimming inferred from the DNA. The sample consists of roughly 250,000 clones, about nine tenths of them appearing once. While infection was still active, Seattle patients were enrolled and then followed longitudinally.

Input material: peripheral blood. V gene TRBV30 combines with J gene TRBJ1-1, with D unclear. The receptor was derived from a person aged 18-35 years with COVID-19, enrolled during active disease. In nucleotides, the CDR3 is TGTGCCTGGACCCCGGGAGGGACTGAAGCTTTCTTT. It yields the protein CAWTPGGTEAFF. Drawing the rest from reference TRBV30 and TRBJ1-1, the complete variable domain is SQTIHQWPATLVQPVGSPLSLECTVEGTSNPNLYWYRQAAGRGLQLLFYSVGIGQISSEVPQNLSASRPQDRQFILSSKKLLLSDSGFYLCAWTPGGTEAFFGQGTRLTVV.